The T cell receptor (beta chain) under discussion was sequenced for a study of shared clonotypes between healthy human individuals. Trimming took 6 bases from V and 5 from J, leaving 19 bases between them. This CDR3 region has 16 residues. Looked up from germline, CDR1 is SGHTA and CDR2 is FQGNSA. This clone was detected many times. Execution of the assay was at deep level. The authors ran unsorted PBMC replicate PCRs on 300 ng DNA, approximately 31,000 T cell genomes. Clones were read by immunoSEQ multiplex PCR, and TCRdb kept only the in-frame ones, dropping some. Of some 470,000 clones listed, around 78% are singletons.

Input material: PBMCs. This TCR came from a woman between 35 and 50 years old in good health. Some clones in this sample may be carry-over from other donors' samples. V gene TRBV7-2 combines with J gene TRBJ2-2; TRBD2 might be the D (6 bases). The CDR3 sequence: CASRREALAPTGELFF. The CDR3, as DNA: TGTGCCAGCAGAAGGGAGGCGCTTGCTCCAACCGGGGAGCTGTTTTTT.